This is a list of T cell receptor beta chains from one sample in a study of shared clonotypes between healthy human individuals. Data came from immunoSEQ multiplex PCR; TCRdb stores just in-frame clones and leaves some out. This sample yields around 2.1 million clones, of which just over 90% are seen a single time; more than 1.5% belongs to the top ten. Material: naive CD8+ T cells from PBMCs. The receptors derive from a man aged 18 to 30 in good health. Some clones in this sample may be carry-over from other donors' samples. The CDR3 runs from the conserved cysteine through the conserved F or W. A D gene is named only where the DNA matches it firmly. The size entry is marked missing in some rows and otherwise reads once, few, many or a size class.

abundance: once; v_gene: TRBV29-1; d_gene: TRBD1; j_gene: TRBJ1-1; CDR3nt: TGCAGCGCCAAGACAGGGGGCCCGAACACTGAAGCTTTCTTT; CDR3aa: CSAKTGGPNTEAFF
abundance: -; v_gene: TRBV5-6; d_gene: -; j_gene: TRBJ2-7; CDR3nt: TGTGCCAGCAGCAAAGATGGGTTGCGCGAGCAGTACTTC; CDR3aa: CASSKDGLREQYF
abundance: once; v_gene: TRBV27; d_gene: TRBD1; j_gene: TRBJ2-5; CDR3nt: TGTGCCAGCAGTGAGAGCAGGGGGAATTTGGAGACCCAGTACTTC; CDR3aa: CASSESRGNLETQYF
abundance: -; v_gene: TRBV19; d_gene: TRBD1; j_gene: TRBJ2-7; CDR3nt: TGTGCCAGTACCCCCGGGACAGGAAAGTACGAGCAGTACTTC; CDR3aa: CASTPGTGKYEQYF
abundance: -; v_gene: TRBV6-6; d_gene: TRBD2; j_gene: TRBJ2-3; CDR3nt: TGTGCCAGCAGTTACGCGGCGGGGGCAGATACGCAGTATTTT; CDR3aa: CASSYAAGADTQYF
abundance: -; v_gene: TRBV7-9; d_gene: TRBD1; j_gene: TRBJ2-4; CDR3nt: TGTGCCAGCAGCCCGGGACAGGGGGCCAAAAACATTCAGTACTTC; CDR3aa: CASSPGQGAKNIQYF
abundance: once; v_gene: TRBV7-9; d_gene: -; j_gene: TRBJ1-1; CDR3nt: TGTGCCAGCAGCACTGTTCCGAACACTGAAGCTTTCTTT; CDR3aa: CASSTVPNTEAFF
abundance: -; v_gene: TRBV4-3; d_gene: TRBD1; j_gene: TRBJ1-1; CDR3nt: TGCGCCAGCAGCAAAGACAGGGGGCTAGCTGAAGCTTTCTTT; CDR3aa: CASSKDRGLAEAFF
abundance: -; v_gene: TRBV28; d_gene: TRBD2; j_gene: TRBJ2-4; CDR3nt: TGTGCCAGCAGTTTAGTATTAGCGGGTAAAAACATTCAGTACTTC; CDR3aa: CASSLVLAGKNIQYF
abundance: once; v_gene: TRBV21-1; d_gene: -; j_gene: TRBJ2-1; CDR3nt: TGTGCCAGCAGCAAGATGACCAGCTCCTACAATGAGCAGTTCTTC; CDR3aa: CASSKMTSSYNEQFF
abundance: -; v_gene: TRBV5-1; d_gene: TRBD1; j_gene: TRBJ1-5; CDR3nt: TGCGCCAGCAGCTTGACAGGGGGCATTGATCAGCCCCAGCATTTT; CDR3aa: CASSLTGGIDQPQHF
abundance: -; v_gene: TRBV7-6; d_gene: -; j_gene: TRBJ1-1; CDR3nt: TGTGCCAGCGGCTTAGGAACAGGGCCCACTGAAGCTTTCTTT; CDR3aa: CASGLGTGPTEAFF
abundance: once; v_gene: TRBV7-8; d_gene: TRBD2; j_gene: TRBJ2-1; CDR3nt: TGTGCCAGCAGCGCCGGGCCTAGCGGGAGTGATGAGCAGTTCTTC; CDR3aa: CASSAGPSGSDEQFF
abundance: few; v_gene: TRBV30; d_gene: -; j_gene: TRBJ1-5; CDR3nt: TGTGCCTGGGGAGACAGTCTCAATCAGCCCCAGCATTTT; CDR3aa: CAWGDSLNQPQHF
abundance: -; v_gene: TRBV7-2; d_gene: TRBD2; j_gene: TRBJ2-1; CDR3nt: TGTGCCAGCAGGGGGCGGGAGGACAATGAGCAGTTCTTC; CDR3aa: CASRGREDNEQFF